Below are 20 T cell receptor beta chains sequenced from a single sample in a study of CD8 T cells in ankylosing spondylitis. TCRdb redid the calling of the 5' RACE reads with MiXCR, one entry per CDR3 protein. The data contain just over 300,000 distinct CDR3 sequences, around 21% of them seen just once; the ten biggest clones take up approximately 3.7%. The sequenced sample consisted of blood, either unsorted or a sorted T cell fraction (not recorded which). All receptors come from a female donor with ankylosing spondylitis or in good health (not recorded which).

This chain links TRBV5-1 with TRBJ2-7; D unclear. The CDR3 contains 15 residues. V was cut by 0 bases and J by 5 bases, with 15 bases left in between. Germline CDR1 SGHRS, CDR2 YFSETQ. The CDR3 spells CASSLGSGSADEQYF. The CDR3 DNA follows: TGCGCCAGCAGCTTGGGGTCAGGATCTGCCGACGAGCAGTACTTC.

This clonotype was counted ten times or more. The chain joins TRBV11-2 to TRBJ2-3; possibly TRBD2 for D (6 bases). The length of the CDR3 is 16 residues. Trimming stripped 5 bases from V and 0 bases from J, with 15 bases between. Germline CDR1 and CDR2: SGHAT and FQNNGV. DNA for the CDR3: TGTGCCAGCAGCCTGGGACTGGACCCCAGCACAGATACGCAGTATTTT. It yields the protein CASSLGLDPSTDTQYF.

This clonotype was detected ten times or more. The V gene is TRBV24-1, the J gene TRBJ2-1; 10 positions match TRBD2. The V gene's germline CDR1 is KGHDR and CDR2 SFDVKD. J lost 8 bases, V lost 10 bases, and 7 bases had no gene match. The CDR3 extends over 13 amino acids. The DNA of the CDR3 is TGTGCCACTTCTAGCGGGAGTTCCCATGAGCAGTTCTTC. Encoded protein: CATSSGSSHEQFF.

This clonotype was found many times. V is TRBV6-5 and J is TRBJ1-2, with TRBD1 matching 8 bases. Germline CDR1 and CDR2: MNHEY and SVGAGI. V trimming: 0 bases; J trimming: 1 base; junction bases outside the gene matches: 7. The CDR3 spans 17 residues. The CDR3 reads CASSYSDNRGINYGYTF. The CDR3 DNA sequence: TGTGCCAGCAGTTACTCAGACAACAGGGGGATTAACTATGGCTACACCTTC.

This clonotype was detected a few times. The chain employs TRBV29-1 and TRBJ1-1; tentative D call: TRBD1 (5 bases). The CDR3 is 13 amino acids. V shed 4 bases and J shed 5 bases, with 14 bases lying between them. Germline V gene lookup returns CDR1 SQVTM and CDR2 ANQGSEA. In DNA form, the CDR3 reads TGCAGCGTTGGGGGGGGAGCTGGGACTGAAGCTTTCTTT. As protein: CSVGGGAGTEAFF.

This chain joins TRBV15 and TRBJ2-1; D gene unclear. The CDR3 is made up of 13 amino acids. From germline, CDR1 is LNHNV and CDR2 YYDKDF (reference sequence). V lost 1 base, J lost 6 bases, and 7 bases lay in between. CDR3: CATSRVGINEQFF. In DNA form, the CDR3 reads TGTGCCACCAGCAGAGTGGGAATCAATGAGCAGTTCTTC.

The chain links TRBV11-2 to TRBJ2-7; D not resolved. Trimming pared 5 bases from V and 6 bases from J, leaving 14 bases between. Germline loops: CDR1 SGHAT, CDR2 FQNNGV. The CDR3 length is 13 residues. CDR3 in amino acids: CASSRVRAAEQYF. In nucleotides, the CDR3 is TGTGCCAGCAGCCGCGTTCGGGCCGCCGAGCAGTACTTC.

This clonotype occurred a few times. The V gene is TRBV20-1, the J gene TRBJ2-4; TRBD2 might be the D (6 bases). Germline V gene sequence: CDR1 DFQATT, CDR2 SNEGSKA (reference sequence). The CDR3 is made up of 15 amino acids. Trimming took off 5 bases at V and 0 bases at J, with 14 bases between the two ends. CDR3: CSAPRDSLAKNIQYF. CDR3 DNA sequence: TGCAGTGCTCCCCGGGACTCCCTAGCCAAAAACATTCAGTACTTC.

A word on this clonotype: Compared with germline, one end of the junction differs, possibly owing to a read error. The CDR3 here is CSVDVSSGNTLYF. The CDR3 region has the DNA TGCAGCGTTGATGTGAGCTCTGGAAACACCTTATATTTT. J is TRBJ1-3 and V is TRBV29-1; D is unresolved. This CDR3 is 13 amino acids long. Germline CDR1 and CDR2: SQVTM and ANQGSEA.

This clonotype has ten or more counts. The CDR3: CASSLFENTEAFF. The CDR3 coding sequence is TGCGCCAGCAGCTTGTTTGAGAACACTGAAGCTTTCTTT. This chain links TRBV5-1 with TRBJ1-1, with D unresolved. Trimming pared 1 base from V and 1 base from J, leaving 5 bases between. Germline V gene sequence: CDR1 SGHRS, CDR2 YFSETQ. The CDR3 loop spans 13 amino acids.

This clonotype has only a few counts. V is TRBV9 and J is TRBJ2-7; 7 bases line up with TRBD1. The CDR3 covers 14 residues. Germline V gene lookup returns CDR1 SGDLS and CDR2 YYNGEE. The V gene end was trimmed by 2 bases and the J gene end by 7 bases; junction bases not matched to a gene: 9. CDR3 bases: TGTGCCAGCAGCGTTACAGGGGAAGTTGCGGAGCAGTACTTC. It yields the protein CASSVTGEVAEQYF.

Only a few counts were recorded for this clonotype. The chain has TRBV20-1 and TRBJ1-2, with 7 bases lining up with TRBD1. CDR3 length: 14 residues. V lost 0 bases, J lost 4 bases, and 5 bases stayed unmatched. The V gene's germline CDR1 is DFQATT and CDR2 SNEGSKA (reference sequence). This chain's CDR3 is CSAREGGGTYGYTF. CDR3 bases: TGCAGTGCTAGAGAAGGGGGCGGTACCTATGGCTACACCTTC.

The V call is TRBV18, the J call TRBJ1-1; D perhaps matches TRBD1 (6 bases). Per germline, CDR1 KGHSH and CDR2 LQKENI. CDR3 size: 15 residues. V lost 3 bases to trimming and J lost 4 bases, with 15 bases between them. The CDR3 protein is CASSPPGGRSTEAFF. In DNA form, the CDR3 reads TGTGCCAGCTCACCCCCGGGGGGGCGATCCACTGAAGCTTTCTTT. Variable domain in full (rest from reference TRBV18 and TRBJ1-1): NAGVMQNPRHLVRRRGQEARLRCSPMKGHSHVYWYRQLPEEGLKFMVYLQKENIIDESGMPKERFSAEFPKEGPSILRIQQVVRGDSAAYFCASSPPGGRSTEAFFGQGTRLTVV.

This clonotype appeared many times. This chain joins TRBV12-3 or TRBV12-4 and TRBJ2-5, with D unclear. CDR3 size: 11 residues. Trimming took off 5 bases at V and 5 bases at J, with 6 bases between the two ends. CDR3 DNA sequence: TGTGCCAGCAGTGCCGGGGAGACCCAGTACTTC. Translated, it gives CASSAGETQYF.

This clonotype showed up just a few times. The V gene is TRBV3-1, the J gene TRBJ2-7, with D tentatively TRBD2 (6 bases). The germline V and J ends were trimmed by 1 base and 2 bases, with 9 bases remaining between them. The CDR3 length is 14 residues. The germline V gene has CDR1 LGHDT and CDR2 YNNKEL (reference sequence). CDR3 residues: CASSQGAGTYEQYF. The CDR3 bases are TGTGCCAGCAGCCAAGGGGCGGGAACCTACGAGCAGTACTTC.

This chain connects TRBV13 to TRBJ2-3; TRBD2 matches at 8 bases. The germline V gene encodes CDR1 PRHDT and CDR2 FYEKMQ (reference sequence). CDR3 size: 14 residues. V shed 4 bases and J 4 bases; nucleotides not matched to a gene: 4. The CDR3 loop is CASSSGAGADTQYF. CDR3 bases: TGTGCCAGCAGCTCGGGAGCGGGGGCAGATACGCAGTATTTT.

This chain uses TRBV20-1 with TRBJ2-1; TRBD2 matches at 9 bases. Germline CDR1 DFQATT, CDR2 SNEGSKA (reference sequence). The CDR3 has 15 residues. Trimming removed 0 bases from V and 7 bases from J; junction bases left unmatched: 7. CDR3 in amino acids: CSARDRLAGHNEQFF. CDR3 sequence (DNA): TGCAGTGCTAGAGATCGGCTAGCGGGACATAATGAGCAGTTCTTC.

This clonotype was observed a handful of times. V is TRBV7-9 and J is TRBJ1-1, with D uncertain. This CDR3 is 14 amino acids long. Germline loops: CDR1 SEHNR, CDR2 FQNEAQ (reference sequence). V lost 5 bases, J lost 1 base, and 11 bases lay in between. The CDR3 region has the DNA TGTGCCAGCAGCCCCCACTCGGGGAACACTGAAGCTTTCTTT. Translated: CASSPHSGNTEAFF.

CDR3 protein: CASSQVAGIQTEAFF. The DNA of the CDR3 is TGCGCCAGCAGCCAAGTCGCAGGGATTCAAACTGAAGCTTTCTTT. The chain combines TRBV4-3 with TRBJ1-1, with D maybe TRBD1 (5 bases). CDR3 length: 15 residues. V was clipped by 1 base and J by 5 bases, with 14 bases between them. From germline, CDR1 is LGHNA and CDR2 YSLEER.

The chain combines TRBV20-1 with TRBJ2-7; the match to TRBD2 covers 13 bases. This CDR3 comprises 12 residues. Germline V lookup: CDR1 DFQATT, CDR2 SNEGSKA (reference sequence). The CDR3 is CGTSGRGYEQYF. Written as DNA, the CDR3 is TGCGGAACTAGCGGGAGGGGCTACGAGCAGTACTTC.